One T cell receptor (beta chain) is described in this entry. The specificity of this receptor is unknown. The input lacks base qualities; no much larger clone sits a single base away. The record originates from a study of T cell changes during pregnancy in multiple sclerosis (dated by TCRdb to the late 2010s). With regard to the full study: The study looked at changes in the T cell repertoire across pregnancy in women with multiple sclerosis.

The library came from the immunoSEQ multiplex PCR assay. Here the immuneACCESS table is served through TCRdb, limited to in-frame sequences with V and J called. Missing clones are a known gap in these copies; in checked studies unresolved V genes cover under half, and the rest lacks a known reason. The sample table shows under 120,000 clones, and 90% to 95% are seen once. Of the sample, 3.5% is held by the ten largest clones. The CDR3 starts with the cysteine, ends with the phenylalanine, and has 15 residues. This entry keeps only the CDR3 DNA: 45 bases, framed from base 1. Looking up the germline V gene yields CDR1 SGHTA and CDR2 FQGNSA. The V end gives up 3 bases and the J end 2 bases, leaving 2 bases in the junction not matched to a gene.

The TCR sequence derives from a female donor with multiple sclerosis, enrolled in a pregnancy study. The chain uses TRBV7-2 and TRBJ2-3; 10 central bases correspond to TRBD2. Material: peripheral blood, obtained after pregnancy. The bases are TGTGCCAGCAGCTTCCTAGCGGGGGCCACAGATACGCAGTATTTT. It translates as CASSFLAGATDTQYF.